This T cell receptor (beta chain) was sequenced during a study of cytomegalovirus exposure and HLA in healthy donors. The V gene's germline CDR1 is SNHLY and CDR2 FYNNEI. This CDR3 region has 11 residues. V lost 6 bases, J lost 7 bases, and 9 bases lay in between. This clone was recorded a few times. The antigen remains undetermined. General study results and limits: The study recorded 150 to 200 TCR beta chains that were cytomegalovirus-associated. A later analysis found that most CMV-associated TCR beta chains appeared HLA-restricted. It was likely that a cluster of highly shared sequence variants was a sequencing artifact. There were reportedly fewer N-insertions in an Asian-associated ancestry cluster than the approximately 600-donor mean, in a later analysis.

This PCR relied on a set of 60 Vbeta primers and 13 Jbeta primers. TCRdb keeps only in-frame clones here, not all; method: immunoSEQ multiplex PCR. The profile covers some 180,000 clones, with 70% to 80% appearing a single time and 3.5% to 5% taken by the ten largest. Sequencing was done on a sample of PBMCs. The origin of this receptor is a woman aged 25 to 39 in good health and CMV-seropositive. This chain uses TRBV2 with TRBJ1-2; D not certain. CDR3 in DNA: TGTGCCAGCAGGCACGCCAGTGGCTACACCTTC. This sequence encodes CASRHASGYTF.